Below, 14 T cell receptor beta chains from the same sample are listed, as sequenced in a study of blood T cell repertoires in COVID-19. Repertoires were generated with immunoSEQ multiplex PCR, while TCRdb's copy carries only in-frame clones and drops some. Among more than 95,000 clones, 92% were seen once, and the ten largest hold around 1.9%. Sequencing was carried out using peripheral blood. All receptors derive from a man aged 45-65 years with COVID-19, enrolled during active disease.

The V gene is TRBV21-1, the J gene TRBJ1-5; the table's D call TRBD1 went unverified against the DNA. TRBV21-1 is a documented pseudogene. There are 18 residues in the CDR3. CDR3 region: CASSKSPEVDRDNQPQHF. In nucleotides, the CDR3 is TGTGCCAGCAGCAAATCCCCAGAGGTAGACAGAGACAATCAGCCCCAGCATTTT.

The rearrangement joins TRBV11-2 to TRBJ2-3, with 12 bases fitting TRBD2. The CDR3 has 17 residues. The ends lost 1 base at V and 1 base at J; junction bases unmatched: 3. Germline loops: CDR1 SGHAT, CDR2 FQNNGV. Written as DNA, the CDR3 is TGTGCCAGCAGCTTAGTACTAGCGGGAGGAGGCACAGATACGCAGTATTTT. Residues: CASSLVLAGGGTDTQYF.

The V and J genes are TRBV7-3 and TRBJ1-1; D possibly corresponds to TRBD1 (6 bases). The germline V gene encodes CDR1 SGHTA and CDR2 FQGTGA. Trimming removed 2 bases at V and 2 bases at J, with 12 bases between. The CDR3 spans 15 residues. The DNA of the CDR3 is TGTGCCAGCAGCTTAGAGGGGGGGAGAAACACTGAAGCTTTCTTT. This sequence encodes CASSLEGGRNTEAFF.

This clone was seen only once. V usage is TRBV24-1 and J usage is TRBJ2-3; TRBD1 aligns across 7 bases. The germline gives CDR1 KGHDR, CDR2 SFDVKD. The CDR3 has 15 amino acids. J lost 3 bases, V lost 3 bases, and 5 bases had no gene match. CDR3: CATSDRGQRTDTQYF. DNA of the CDR3: TGTGCCACCAGTGATCGGGGACAGAGGACAGATACGCAGTATTTT.

The chain is built from TRBV11-2 and TRBJ2-4, with 7 bases aligning to TRBD1. Per germline, CDR1 SGHAT and CDR2 FQNNGV. The CDR3 is 13 residues long. V was clipped by 3 bases and J by 6 bases; unmatched bases: 2. The CDR3 loop reads CASSFPGGNIQYF. The CDR3 DNA reads TGTGCCAGCAGCTTCCCAGGGGGAAACATTCAGTACTTC.

The gene calls are TRBV27 and TRBJ2-3; 8 bases align to TRBD1. The CDR3 extends over 15 amino acids. CDR1 MNHEY and CDR2 SMNVEV come from the germline V gene (reference sequence). Trimming at V came to 3 bases and at J to 4 bases, leaving 6 bases not matched to a gene. The CDR3 is CASSLAGQGSDTQYF. CDR3 in DNA: TGTGCCAGCAGTTTGGCTGGACAGGGATCAGATACGCAGTATTTT.

This clone is a singleton in its sample. The chain recombines TRBV7-2 with TRBJ2-7; TRBD2 matches 10 bases. V lost 5 bases to trimming and J lost 0 bases; unmatched junction nucleotides: 4. Germline V gives CDR1 SGHTA, CDR2 FQGNSA. The CDR3 has 15 amino acids. CDR3 loop: CASSIASGGSYEQYV. CDR3 in DNA: TGTGCCAGCAGCATTGCTAGCGGGGGCTCCTACGAGCAGTACGTC.

The chain combines TRBV6-5 with TRBJ2-3; D possibly corresponds to TRBD2 (6 bases). The germline V gene encodes CDR1 MNHEY and CDR2 SVGAGI. Trimming took 8 bases from V and 0 from J, leaving 15 bases between them. CDR3 length: 15 residues. In DNA form, the CDR3 reads TGTGCCAGCGGCCCCGGGACTCCTAGCACAGATACGCAGTATTTT. Its translation: CASGPGTPSTDTQYF.

The rearrangement links TRBV9 to TRBJ1-2, with 7 bases fitting TRBD1. Germline-derived CDR1 and CDR2 are SGDLS and YYNGEE. The CDR3 has 15 amino acids. V lost 0 bases to trimming and J lost 1 base; unmatched junction nucleotides: 3. CDR3 residues: CASSVGTGVNYGYTF. The CDR3 nucleotides read TGTGCCAGCAGCGTAGGTACAGGGGTTAACTATGGCTACACCTTC.

The rearrangement joins TRBV11-2 to TRBJ2-3, with D possibly TRBD1 on 6 matching bases. Per the germline V gene, CDR1 is SGHAT and CDR2 is FQNNGV. CDR3 length equals 12 residues. V shed 6 bases and J shed 9 bases, with 13 bases lying between them. The CDR3 DNA follows: TGTGCCAGCAGGCACAGGGTCGGCACGCAGTATTTT. Amino acids: CASRHRVGTQYF.

The chain joins TRBV5-1 to TRBJ1-2, with TRBD1 matching 8 bases. This CDR3 spans 14 amino acids. V was pared by 5 bases and J by 4 bases, with 7 bases of the junction left unmatched. Germline CDR1 SGHRS, CDR2 YFSETQ. The CDR3: CASRAGQGTYGYTF. CDR3 bases: TGCGCCAGCAGAGCCGGACAGGGAACCTATGGCTACACCTTC.

In its sample, this clone was seen once. V is TRBV6-5 and J is TRBJ2-2, with 12 bases fitting TRBD2. V trimming: 6 bases; J trimming: 5 bases; junction bases outside the gene matches: 1. This CDR3 has 14 residues. The V gene's germline CDR1 is MNHEY and CDR2 SVGAGI. The DNA for the CDR3 is TGTGCCAGCAGACTAGCGGGAGGTACCGGGGAGCTGTTTTTT. Encoded protein: CASRLAGGTGELFF.

The gene calls are TRBV5-1 and TRBJ1-1, with a possible D match to TRBD1 (5 bases). Germline-derived CDR1 and CDR2 are SGHRS and YFSETQ. The CDR3 contains 15 residues. V lost 3 bases, J lost 4 bases, and 16 bases lay in between. The CDR3 coding sequence is TGCGCCAGCAGCTGGGGGGTGGGCAGTCTCACTGAAGCTTTCTTT. Its translation is CASSWGVGSLTEAFF.

The chain couples TRBV6-1 to TRBJ1-5, with D maybe TRBD1 (6 bases). V lost 1 base and J lost 4, with 11 bases in between. The CDR3 is 15 residues long. Germline assignment: CDR1 MNHNS and CDR2 SASEGT. CDR3 loop: CASSEGTVRNQPQHF. In DNA, the CDR3 is TGTGCCAGCAGTGAAGGGACAGTCCGAAATCAGCCCCAGCATTTT.